Below, 21 T cell receptor beta chains from the same sample are listed, as sequenced in a study of technical replicates of blood from a handful of donors. Produced via immunoSEQ multiplex PCR; TCRdb's table is partial and in-frame only. The data hold 60,000 or so clones, with approximately 87% observed a single time. The sample was PBMCs. These receptor sequences come from a human donor in good health. Some clones in this sample may be carry-over from other donors' samples.

This clone was observed a few times. The chain has TRBV6-4 and TRBJ2-2, with D maybe TRBD1 (5 bases). Germline V gene sequence: CDR1 MRHNA, CDR2 SNTAGT. The CDR3 totals 15 residues. Trimming left V 3 bases short and J 7 bases short, with 15 bases between. DNA for the CDR3: TGTGCCAGCAGTGATAGTGCGGACGACAGCGGGGAGCTGTTTTTT. Its translation: CASSDSADDSGELFF.

V usage is TRBV29-1 and J usage is TRBJ2-1, with 8 positions matching TRBD1. CDR1 and CDR2 (germline): SQVTM, ANQGSEA. CDR3 length equals 15 residues. V was clipped by 7 bases and J by 8 bases; unmatched bases: 16. The CDR3 reads CSAPETDRARYEQFF. CDR3 DNA: TGCAGCGCCCCGGAAACGGACAGGGCTCGCTATGAGCAGTTCTTC.

This rearrangement joins TRBV30 to TRBJ2-3; a possible D gene is TRBD2 (5 bases). The CDR3 totals 13 residues. Germline values: CDR1 GTSNPN, CDR2 SVGIG (reference sequence). The ends were cut back, 0 bases at V and 2 bases at J, with 6 bases in the middle. For the CDR3, the DNA is TGTGCCTGGAGTGTAGGACTCACAGATACGCAGTATTTT. It encodes CAWSVGLTDTQYF. Variable domain in full (rest from reference TRBV30 and TRBJ2-3): SQTIHQWPATLVQPVGSPLSLECTVEGTSNPNLYWYRQAAGRGLQLLFYSVGIGQISSEVPQNLSASRPQDRQFILSSKKLLLSDSGFYLCAWSVGLTDTQYFGPGTRLTVL.

The chain uses TRBV7-2 and TRBJ1-6; D perhaps matches TRBD1 (5 bases). The CDR3 runs to 14 residues. Deletions cut 5 bases from V and 9 bases from J, with 14 bases between. Germline CDR1 SGHTA, CDR2 FQGNSA. This CDR3 reads CASSQPQGGSPLHF. DNA of the CDR3: TGTGCCAGCAGCCAGCCCCAGGGCGGTTCACCCCTCCACTTT. Drawing the rest from reference TRBV7-2 and TRBJ1-6, the complete variable domain is GAGVSQSPSNKVTEKGKDVELRCDPISGHTALYWYRQSLGQGLEFLIYFQGNSAPDKSGLPSDRFSAERTGGSVSTLTIQRTQQEDSAVYLCASSQPQGGSPLHFGNGTRLTVT.

The chain joins TRBV19 to TRBJ1-1, with D possibly matching TRBD1 (6 bases). Germline values: CDR1 LNHDA, CDR2 SQIVND (reference sequence). V lost 3 bases to trimming and J lost 4 bases, with 9 bases between them. This CDR3 has 13 residues. DNA of the CDR3: TGTGCCAGTAGTATCGACAGGACCACTGAAGCTTTCTTT. Amino acids: CASSIDRTTEAFF.

The chain combines TRBV7-8 with TRBJ1-2; 8 bases align to TRBD1. J gave up 4 bases and V 5 bases, and 9 bases lay outside the gene matches. In germline, CDR1 is SGHVS, CDR2 FQNEAQ. CDR3 length: 15 amino acids. The CDR3, as DNA: TGTGCCAGCAGCACTGACAGGGGCGTTGGCTATGGCTACACCTTC. Its translation: CASSTDRGVGYGYTF.

The chain uses TRBV10-3 and TRBJ2-2; 10 bases align to TRBD1. Looked up from germline, CDR1 is ENHRY and CDR2 is SYGVKD. Trimming cost V 6 bases and J 1 base; bases outside gene matches: 2. The CDR3 covers 15 residues. The CDR3 is CAIRGDRGNTGELFF. The CDR3 DNA is TGTGCCATCAGGGGGGACAGGGGGAACACCGGGGAGCTGTTTTTT.

The chain combines TRBV25-1 with TRBJ2-5, with D possibly being TRBD2 (6 bases). V gave up 3 bases and J gave up 5 bases, with 19 bases separating them. This CDR3 has 16 residues. CDR1 and CDR2 from the germline V gene are MGHDK and SYGVNS. This CDR3 is CASSDATSSLLETQYF. The CDR3 bases are TGTGCCAGCAGTGACGCCACTAGCTCTCTGTTGGAGACCCAGTACTTC.

Only one count was recorded for this clone. The chain employs TRBV10-3 and TRBJ1-2, with D unclear. CDR1 ENHRY and CDR2 SYGVKD come from the germline V gene. This CDR3 has 13 residues. Deletions cut 7 bases from V and 0 bases from J, with 9 bases between. The CDR3 reads CAINGDSNYGYTF. CDR3 bases: TGTGCCATCAACGGTGATTCTAACTATGGCTACACCTTC.

The chain has TRBV15 and TRBJ2-5; 7 bases map to TRBD2. V trimming: 0 bases; J trimming: 4 bases; junction bases outside the gene matches: 8. Germline values: CDR1 LNHNV, CDR2 YYDKDF (reference sequence). This CDR3 has 16 amino acids. In DNA, the CDR3 is TGTGCCACCAGCAGAGAGGGAGCGGGGCAGCGAGAGACCCAGTACTTC. Its protein product is CATSREGAGQRETQYF.

This chain joins TRBV5-1 and TRBJ2-5, with D unresolved. Trimming took 4 bases from V and 3 from J, leaving 4 bases between them. Germline V gene lookup returns CDR1 SGHRS and CDR2 YFSETQ. The length of the CDR3 is 11 residues. In DNA, the CDR3 is TGCGCCAGCAGCACAAAAGAGACCCAGTACTTC. Translating gives CASSTKETQYF.

V is TRBV15 and J is TRBJ1-4; D gene ambiguous. Trimming took off 0 bases at V and 0 bases at J, with 8 bases between the two ends. The CDR3 loop spans 16 amino acids. CDR1 and CDR2 from the germline V gene are LNHNV and YYDKDF (reference sequence). CDR3: CATSRDSVSTNEKLFF. CDR3 DNA sequence: TGTGCCACCAGCAGAGATTCAGTATCAACTAATGAAAAACTGTTTTTT.

This chain uses TRBV5-1 with TRBJ2-5; TRBD2 aligns across 7 bases. J gave up 0 bases and V 1 base, and 6 bases lay outside the gene matches. There are 16 residues in the CDR3. The germline gives CDR1 SGHRS, CDR2 YFSETQ. The CDR3 region is CASSLLGLADQETQYF. Here the CDR3 DNA reads TGCGCCAGCAGCTTGCTGGGTCTAGCGGACCAAGAGACCCAGTACTTC.

CDR3 in DNA: TGTGCCATCAGTGAGTCAGGGACTAGCGGGAGGTCTGGAGAGACCCAGTACTTC. It specifies CAISESGTSGRSGETQYF. This chain links TRBV10-3 with TRBJ2-5, with 15 bases fitting TRBD2. Germline CDR1 reads ENHRY; CDR2 reads SYGVKD. This CDR3 is built from 18 residues. V lost 0 bases and J lost 4; bases outside the gene matches: 6.

V and J are TRBV7-9 and TRBJ2-1, with D unclear. This CDR3 has 12 residues. Germline loops: CDR1 SEHNR, CDR2 FQNEAQ (reference sequence). With 4 bases removed from V and 4 bases from J, the gap between germline ends came to 5 bases. The CDR3 sequence: CASSSPYNEQFF. Written as DNA, the CDR3 is TGTGCCAGCAGCTCCCCGTACAATGAGCAGTTCTTC.

This chain joins TRBV7-3 and TRBJ2-5, with 12 bases matching TRBD2. The V segment lost 6 bases and the J segment 2 bases; nucleotides outside the gene matches: 10. Germline CDR1 is SGHTA and CDR2 is FQGTGA. There are 17 residues in the CDR3. DNA for the CDR3: TGTGCCAGCAGGCCGGGACTAGCGGGTGTCACTCAAGAGACCCAGTACTTC. Protein product: CASRPGLAGVTQETQYF. Filled out from reference TRBV7-3 and TRBJ2-5, the complete variable domain reads GAGVSQTPSNKVTEKGKYVELRCDPISGHTALYWYRQSLGQGPEFLIYFQGTGAADDSGLPNDRFFAVRPEGSVSTLKIQRTERGDSAVYLCASRPGLAGVTQETQYFGPGTRLLVL.

The chain uses TRBV6-1 and TRBJ2-2; the D gene is possibly TRBD1 (6 bases). The germline V gene encodes CDR1 MNHNS and CDR2 SASEGT. There are 15 residues in the CDR3. V was pared by 6 bases and J by 0 bases, with 11 bases between. The CDR3: CASRPGQTNTGELFF. The CDR3 DNA reads TGTGCCAGCAGACCCGGACAGACGAACACCGGGGAGCTGTTTTTT.

The chain links TRBV7-2 to TRBJ2-7; TRBD2 agrees at 8 bases. Germline lookup yields CDR1 SGHTA and CDR2 FQGNSA. The CDR3 has 14 residues. Trimming cost V 4 bases and J 5 bases; bases outside gene matches: 7. This CDR3 reads CASSSRAGDNEQYF. DNA of the CDR3: TGTGCCAGCAGCTCCCGAGCGGGAGATAACGAGCAGTACTTC.

This chain connects TRBV9 to TRBJ1-2; 8 bases fit TRBD1. V trimming: 3 bases; J trimming: 4 bases; junction bases outside the gene matches: 8. CDR1 and CDR2 (germline): SGDLS, YYNGEE. This CDR3 comprises 15 residues. The CDR3 region has the DNA TGTGCCAGCAGCGCCGGGACAGGTGACGGCTATGGCTACACCTTC. Encoded protein: CASSAGTGDGYGYTF.

The gene calls are TRBV7-9 and TRBJ2-1; 8 bases fit TRBD2. V shed 4 bases and J 9 bases; nucleotides not matched to a gene: 5. This CDR3 region has 13 residues. The germline CDR1 and CDR2 sequences are SEHNR and FQNEAQ (reference sequence). CDR3 sequence reads: CASSSRGRTEQFF. DNA of the CDR3: TGTGCCAGCAGCTCCCGCGGGAGGACTGAGCAGTTCTTC.

This chain links TRBV9 with TRBJ1-1; D is uncertain. Germline loops: CDR1 SGDLS, CDR2 YYNGEE. The CDR3 totals 13 residues. The V and J ends lost 0 bases and 1 base respectively, with 4 bases between them. CDR3 amino acids: CASSVEPNTEAFF. The CDR3 bases are TGTGCCAGCAGCGTAGAGCCGAACACTGAAGCTTTCTTT.